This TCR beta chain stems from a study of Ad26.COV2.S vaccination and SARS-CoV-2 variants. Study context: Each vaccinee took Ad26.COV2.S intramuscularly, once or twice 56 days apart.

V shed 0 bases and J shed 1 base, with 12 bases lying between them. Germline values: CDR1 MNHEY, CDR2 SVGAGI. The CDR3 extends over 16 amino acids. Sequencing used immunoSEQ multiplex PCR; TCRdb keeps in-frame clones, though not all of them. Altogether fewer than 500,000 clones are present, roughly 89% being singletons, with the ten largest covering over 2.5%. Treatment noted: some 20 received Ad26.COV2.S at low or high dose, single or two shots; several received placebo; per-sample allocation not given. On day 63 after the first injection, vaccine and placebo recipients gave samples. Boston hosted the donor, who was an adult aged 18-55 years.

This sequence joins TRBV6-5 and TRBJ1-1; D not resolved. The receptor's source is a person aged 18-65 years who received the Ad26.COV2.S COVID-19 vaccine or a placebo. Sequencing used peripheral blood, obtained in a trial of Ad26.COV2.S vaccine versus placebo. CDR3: CASSYSVGETNTEAFF. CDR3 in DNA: TGTGCCAGCAGTTACTCGGTTGGAGAAACGAACACTGAAGCTTTCTTT.